The entry below describes one TCR beta chain. Its matching antigen is unknown. Patients had newly diagnosed, untreated stage II-IVA oral cavity squamous cell carcinoma. The V gene lost 8 bases and the J gene lost 0 bases, with 14 bases spanning the gap. Germline CDR1 is MNHNS and CDR2 is SASEGT. CDR3 length: 15 amino acids. This specimen belongs to a study of neoadjuvant anti-PD-1 for oral cavity cancer. Overall study: Patients without progression received a fourth nivolumab dose around day 43, then surgical resection on days 50-56.

Measured with immunoSEQ multiplex PCR; TCRdb has only the in-frame clones, and not every one. The sample lists about 14,000 clones; roughly 65% were seen once. General observations from the study: Non-responders to neoadjuvant nivolumab had significantly more clonal PBMC T cells than responders. Each response group had just a few patients in TCR analyses.

The sample in question was PBMCs, obtained before nivolumab (anti-PD-1) treatment. This clonotype was obtained from a person aged 35-80 years with oral cavity squamous cell carcinoma. The chain joins TRBV6-1 to TRBJ2-1, with D uncertain. The CDR3 loop reads CASHWAISSYNEQFF. In DNA form, the CDR3 reads TGTGCCAGCCACTGGGCGATTAGCTCCTACAATGAGCAGTTCTTC.